The clone carrying this T cell receptor beta chain occurred a few times. Its antigen remains unidentified. The sample comes from a study of T cells after yellow fever vaccination. Study at large: SMART-Seq v4 Ultra Low Input prepared libraries from low-cell fractions. The study's findings and limits: It was a small share of clonotypes that appeared in both CD4 and CD8 compartments. At around 95% for CD4 and approximately 89% for CD8, most primary-vaccination clones showed up again after the booster.

Researchers made TCR cDNA using 5'RACE template switching, and this step added a universal primer site and UMIs. TCRdb re-called the 5' RACE reads with MiXCR, one entry per CDR3 protein. The repertoire includes more than 200,000 distinct CDR3 sequences, 3.6% of them detected once, and 15% to 20% sits in the top ten. The TCR sequence derives from a man between 18 and 35 years old who received the YFV17D yellow fever vaccine. The sample consisted of PBMCs, taken 15 days after the yellow fever booster vaccination.

CDR3 coding DNA: TGTGCCAGCAGTTTACGTTTTAGGGACCGATCGAACACTGAAGCTTTCTTT. This encodes CASSLRFRDRSNTEAFF. The genes are TRBV27 and TRBJ1-1; a possible D gene is TRBD1 (5 bases). From germline, CDR1 is MNHEY and CDR2 SMNVEV (reference sequence). V was clipped by 2 bases and J by 1 base, with 17 bases between them. The CDR3 is 17 residues long.